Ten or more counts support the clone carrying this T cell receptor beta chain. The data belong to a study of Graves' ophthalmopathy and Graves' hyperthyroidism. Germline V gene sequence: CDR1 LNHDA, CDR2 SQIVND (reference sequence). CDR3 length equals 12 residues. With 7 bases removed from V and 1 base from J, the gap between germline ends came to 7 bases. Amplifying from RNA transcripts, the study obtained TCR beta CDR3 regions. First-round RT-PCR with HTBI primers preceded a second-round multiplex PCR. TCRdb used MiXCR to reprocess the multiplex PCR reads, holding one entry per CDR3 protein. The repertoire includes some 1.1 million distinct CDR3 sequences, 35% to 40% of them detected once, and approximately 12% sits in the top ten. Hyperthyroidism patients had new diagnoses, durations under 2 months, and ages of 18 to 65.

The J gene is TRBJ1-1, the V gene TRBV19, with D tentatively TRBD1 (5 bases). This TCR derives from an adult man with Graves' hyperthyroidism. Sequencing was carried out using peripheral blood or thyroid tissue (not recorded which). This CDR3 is CASTGTNTEAFF. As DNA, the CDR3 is TGTGCCAGTACAGGGACGAACACTGAAGCTTTCTTT.